The 7 T cell receptor beta chains presented below share a single source sample, sequenced in a study of blood T cell repertoires in COVID-19. Here immunoSEQ multiplex PCR was the method, and the copy in TCRdb shows in-frame clones only, minus some. Of about 280,000 clones listed, 87% are singletons. What was sequenced was peripheral blood. The receptors derive from a woman in her forties or fifties who had recovered from COVID-19.

The rearrangement uses TRBV3-1 (or the pseudogene TRBV3-2) and TRBJ2-7; D gene uncertain. This CDR3 is 15 amino acids long. Germline CDR1 reads LGHDT; CDR2 reads YNNKEL (reference sequence). Trimming took 0 bases from V and 4 from J, leaving 13 bases between them. Written as DNA, the CDR3 is TGTGCCAGCAGCCAAGATCTATCCCTAGGATACGAGCAGTACTTC. It translates to CASSQDLSLGYEQYF.

The gene calls are TRBV18 and TRBJ2-3; 8 nucleotides align to TRBD1. Per the germline V gene, CDR1 is KGHSH and CDR2 is LQKENI. J was trimmed by 6 bases and V by 6 bases; bases with no gene match: 11. This CDR3 is 15 amino acids long. As DNA, the CDR3 is TGTGCCAGCTCGCCTGGACAGGGCTTAGGTGATACGCAGTATTTT. It is translated as CASSPGQGLGDTQYF.

A word on this clone: The junction does not match germline at one end; this may be a read error. The V call is TRBV7-2, the J call TRBJ1-2; 7 bases agree with TRBD1. The CDR3 runs to 15 residues. Germline loops: CDR1 SGHTA, CDR2 FQGNSA. CDR3 coding DNA: TGTGCCAGCAGTGAATGGAGGGGGCGACAATATGGCTACACTTTC. This sequence encodes CASSEWRGRQYGYTF.

The chain has TRBV6-2 or TRBV6-3 and TRBJ1-1, with TRBD1 as a possible D gene (6 bases). From germline, CDR1 is MNHEY and CDR2 SVGEGT. CDR3 length: 15 residues. The ends were cut back, 5 bases at V and 0 bases at J, with 13 bases in the middle. The CDR3 bases are TGTGCCAGCAGTCTCGGACAGACCATGAACACTGAAGCTTTCTTT. Residues: CASSLGQTMNTEAFF.

The chain carries TRBV18 and TRBJ2-1; TRBD2 might be the D (6 bases). Trimming cost V 3 bases and J 10 bases, with 16 bases left between them. The germline V gene encodes CDR1 KGHSH and CDR2 LQKENI. The CDR3 runs 14 residues. Here the CDR3 reads CASSPRDGLGEQFF. The CDR3 nucleotides are TGTGCCAGCTCACCGCGGGACGGCTTAGGGGAGCAGTTCTTC.

This chain joins TRBV21-1 and TRBJ2-1; the table assigns TRBD2, which was not confirmed against the DNA. TRBV21-1 is given as a pseudogene. The CDR3 loop spans 18 amino acids. The CDR3 protein is CASRANGPGLSSYNEQFF. As DNA, the CDR3 is TGTGCCAGCAGGGCAAACGGCCCGGGGTTGAGCTCCTACAATGAGCAGTTCTTC.

The chain has TRBV21-1 and TRBJ1-5. TRBV21-1 is labeled a pseudogene. This CDR3 has 19 residues. CDR3 DNA sequence: TGTGCCAGCAGCCCCCGTCGTAAGGAAGGGGACTATAGCAATCAGCCCCAGCATTTT. It translates to CASSPRRKEGDYSNQPQHF.